The 30 T cell receptor beta chains below come from one sample, sequenced in a study of cytomegalovirus exposure and HLA in healthy donors. The study ran its PCR with 60 Vbeta and 13 Jbeta primers. This table comes from immunoSEQ multiplex PCR, and its TCRdb copy is limited to in-frame clones, with some not included. In the table there are 120,000 or so clones, more than 65% of which are singletons. Specimen: PBMCs. Source of these receptors: a man aged 18 to 29 in good health and CMV-seronegative.

J is TRBJ1-3 and V is TRBV19, with D maybe TRBD1 (6 bases). This CDR3 is 16 amino acids long. The germline CDR1 and CDR2 sequences are LNHDA and SQIVND (reference sequence). V lost 0 bases, J lost 0 bases, and 9 bases lay in between. The CDR3 here is CASSIDRTASGNTIYF. CDR3 in DNA: TGTGCCAGTAGTATAGATCGGACAGCCTCTGGAAACACCATATATTTT.

The genes are TRBV2 and TRBJ2-1, with a tentative D call TRBD1 (6 bases). The CDR3 runs 13 residues. Germline V gene lookup returns CDR1 SNHLY and CDR2 FYNNEI. V was cut by 4 bases and J by 6 bases, with 10 bases left in between. Here the CDR3 reads CASSVGGVNEQFF. Here the CDR3 DNA reads TGTGCCAGCAGTGTAGGGGGTGTCAATGAGCAGTTCTTC.

V and J are TRBV11-2 and TRBJ2-3; perhaps TRBD1 as D (5 bases). This CDR3 has 15 amino acids. The germline gives CDR1 SGHAT, CDR2 FQNNGV. V was trimmed by 1 base and J by 6 bases, leaving 14 bases between them. Here the CDR3 reads CASSLGRTPLDTQYF. The CDR3 DNA follows: TGTGCCAGCAGCTTAGGTCGGACACCACTGGATACGCAGTATTTT.

This chain links TRBV19 with TRBJ2-7, with D perhaps TRBD1 (6 bases). Germline V CDR1 and CDR2: LNHDA, SQIVND (reference sequence). Trimming stripped 10 bases from V and 0 bases from J, with 16 bases between. The length of the CDR3 is 14 residues. The CDR3 DNA follows: TGTGCCACCGCCCCCCAGGGGTCCTCCTACGAGCAGTACTTC. Protein product: CATAPQGSSYEQYF.

This rearrangement joins TRBV19 to TRBJ1-1; weak D call: TRBD1 (5 bases). CDR1 LNHDA and CDR2 SQIVND come from the germline V gene (reference sequence). Trimming pared 3 bases from V and 7 bases from J, leaving 6 bases between. The length of the CDR3 is 11 residues. CDR3 coding DNA: TGTGCCAGTAGTATCAGGGTTGAAGCTTTCTTT. Protein sequence: CASSIRVEAFF.

CDR3 sequence: CASSGDRVSSYEQYF. In DNA, the CDR3 is TGCGCCAGCAGCGGGGACAGGGTAAGCTCCTACGAGCAGTACTTC. The chain links TRBV5-1 to TRBJ2-7, with 9 bases matching TRBD1. Germline values: CDR1 SGHRS, CDR2 YFSETQ. This CDR3 is 15 amino acids long. With 4 bases clipped from V and 0 bases from J, the junction kept 5 bases outside the gene matches. Combining the CDR3 with reference TRBV5-1 and TRBJ2-7 gives the whole variable domain KAGVTQTPRYLIKTRGQQVTLSCSPISGHRSVSWYQQTPGQGLQFLFEYFSETQRNKGNFPGRFSGRQFSNSRSEMNVSTLELGDSALYLCASSGDRVSSYEQYFGPGTRLTVT.

This chain's CDR3 is CASSLGRTVRDEQYF. As DNA, the CDR3 is TGTGCCAGCAGCTTAGGGAGGACAGTGAGGGACGAGCAGTACTTC. The chain links TRBV11-2 to TRBJ2-7, with a tentative D call TRBD1 (6 bases). There are 15 residues in the CDR3. Trimming shortened V by 1 base and J by 5 bases, and 15 bases separated the two germline ends. CDR1 SGHAT and CDR2 FQNNGV come from the germline V gene.

The chain uses TRBV11-2 and TRBJ2-1; D is ambiguous. The germline CDR1 and CDR2 sequences are SGHAT and FQNNGV. This CDR3 comprises 11 residues. V lost 5 bases and J 9 bases, leaving 8 bases between the germline ends. This chain's CDR3 is CASSLVSEQFF. Here the CDR3 DNA reads TGTGCCAGCAGCCTCGTCTCTGAGCAGTTCTTC. Complete variable domain (other parts from reference TRBV11-2 and TRBJ2-1): EAGVAQSPRYKIIEKRQSVAFWCNPISGHATLYWYQQILGQGPKLLIQFQNNGVVDDSQLPKDRFSAERLKGVDSTLKIQPAKLEDSAVYLCASSLVSEQFFGPGTRLTVL.

The V gene is TRBV27, the J gene TRBJ2-3, with 7 bases matching TRBD2. The CDR3 runs to 14 residues. CDR1 is MNHEY, CDR2 SMNVEV, per germline (reference sequence). Trimming removed 4 bases from V and 4 bases from J; junction bases left unmatched: 5. CDR3 residues: CASSSGLSPDTQYF. The CDR3 DNA sequence: TGTGCCAGCAGTTCGGGACTAAGCCCAGATACGCAGTATTTT.

CDR3 DNA sequence: TGCGCCAGCAGGAGACTAGCGGGGGGGCAGAGCGGGGAGCTGTTTTTT. Its translation is CASRRLAGGQSGELFF. V and J are TRBV4-1 and TRBJ2-2; the match to TRBD2 covers 14 bases. Per the germline V gene, CDR1 is MGHRA and CDR2 is YSYEKL. Unmatched junction bases numbered 7, after V lost 6 bases and J lost 7 bases. The CDR3 consists of 16 residues.

The genes are TRBV9 and TRBJ1-2, with TRBD1 as a possible D gene (5 bases). The CDR3 covers 13 residues. Germline V gives CDR1 SGDLS, CDR2 YYNGEE. Trimming removed 0 bases from V and 5 bases from J, with 8 bases in between. CDR3 sequence (DNA): TGTGCCAGCAGCGTAGAGCAGGGATATGGCTACACCTTC. It yields the protein CASSVEQGYGYTF. Drawing the rest from reference TRBV9 and TRBJ1-2, the complete variable domain is DSGVTQTPKHLITATGQRVTLRCSPRSGDLSVYWYQQSLDQGLQFLIQYYNGEERAKGNILERFSAQQFPDLHSELNLSSLELGDSALYFCASSVEQGYGYTFGSGTRLTVV.

This chain connects TRBV11-1 to TRBJ2-4; 7 bases fit TRBD2. With 3 bases clipped from V and 0 bases from J, the junction kept 8 bases outside the gene matches. The CDR3 has 17 residues. Germline V gene data show CDR1 as SGHAT and CDR2 as FQDESV (reference sequence). The CDR3 DNA is TGTGCCAGCAGCTTTAACCTCGGGGAGGGAGCCAAAAACATTCAGTACTTC. Protein: CASSFNLGEGAKNIQYF.

This chain uses TRBV9 with TRBJ1-2; D unresolved. The CDR3 has 13 residues. Between the trimmed V and J ends, which lost 4 bases and 8 bases, there was a span of 15 bases. Looked up from germline, CDR1 is SGDLS and CDR2 is YYNGEE. The CDR3 bases are TGTGCCAGCAGCCTTAACGGGAATCGAGGCTACACCTTC. It translates to CASSLNGNRGYTF.

This sequence joins TRBV11-2 and TRBJ2-5; TRBD1 might be the D (6 bases). Matching the DNA end better, TRBJ2-7 makes the J call doubtful. The CDR3 contains 14 residues. Looked up from germline, CDR1 is SGHAT and CDR2 is FQNNGV. The CDR3 reads CASTKKTGSYEQYF. In nucleotides, the CDR3 is TGTGCCAGCACCAAAAAGACAGGTTCCTACGAGCAGTACTTC.

The CDR3 is CALVGHYGYTF. The CDR3 DNA reads as TGTGCCCTTGTGGGGCACTATGGCTACACCTTC. The chain employs TRBV7-9 and TRBJ1-2, with D perhaps matching TRBD1 (5 bases). V lost 11 bases, J lost 3 bases, and 10 bases lay in between. The length of the CDR3 is 11 residues. Germline assignment: CDR1 SEHNR and CDR2 FQNEAQ (reference sequence).

The chain is built from TRBV27 and TRBJ1-2; maybe TRBD1 (5 bases). V was shortened by 5 bases and J by 4 bases, with 14 bases between the two germline ends. Germline V lookup: CDR1 MNHEY, CDR2 SMNVEV (reference sequence). The CDR3 consists of 14 residues. The CDR3: CASSTRGEGYGYTF. The CDR3 DNA reads as TGTGCCAGCAGTACCCGGGGGGAGGGCTATGGCTACACCTTC.

The chain links TRBV6-6 to TRBJ1-2; D is perhaps TRBD1 (6 bases). Trimming cost V 8 bases and J 3 bases, with 13 bases left between them. This CDR3 contains 13 residues. CDR1 and CDR2 from the germline V gene are MNHNY and SVGAGI (reference sequence). The DNA for the CDR3 is TGTGCCAGCTGTGAGGGGGATTACTATGGCTACACCTTC. Translated: CASCEGDYYGYTF.

The V call is TRBV15, the J call TRBJ2-3, with TRBD2 matching 8 bases. V shed 0 bases, J shed 14 bases, and the junction held 7 bases outside the gene matches. The CDR3 runs to 13 residues. Germline V gives CDR1 LNHNV, CDR2 YYDKDF (reference sequence). This CDR3 reads CATSRDPGLERYF. The DNA for the CDR3 is TGTGCCACCAGCAGAGATCCGGGACTAGAGAGGTATTTT. The full variable domain, rest sourced from reference TRBV15 and TRBJ2-3, is DAMVIQNPRYQVTQFGKPVTLSCSQTLNHNVMYWYQQKSSQAPKLLFHYYDKDFNNEADTPDNFQSRRPNTSFCFLDIRSPGLGDTAMYLCATSRDPGLERYFGPGTRLTVL.

The V gene is TRBV4-3, the J gene TRBJ1-2; possibly TRBD1 for D (6 bases). This CDR3 has 15 amino acids. Trimming took off 0 bases at V and 4 bases at J, with 12 bases between the two ends. CDR1 and CDR2 (germline): LGHNA, YSLEER. The CDR3 DNA reads TGCGCCAGCAGCCAAGAAGTGGGGGCGGGCTATGGCTACACCTTC. Encoded protein: CASSQEVGAGYGYTF.

The rearrangement links TRBV6-6 to TRBJ1-1, with TRBD1 as a possible D gene (6 bases). Germline V gene data show CDR1 as MNHNY and CDR2 as SVGAGI (reference sequence). With 9 bases removed from V and 1 base from J, the gap between germline ends came to 15 bases. The CDR3 runs 14 residues. The CDR3 bases are TGTGCCAGAAGGGGGATCCCACCGAACACTGAAGCTTTCTTT. Protein: CARRGIPPNTEAFF.

The chain recombines TRBV18 with TRBJ2-5, with D possibly TRBD2 on 6 matching bases. CDR3 length equals 13 residues. The V end lost 3 bases, the J end lost 2 bases, and 7 bases lay between the germline ends. Per the germline V gene, CDR1 is KGHSH and CDR2 is LQKENI. The CDR3 nucleotides are TGTGCCAGCTCACCCCGGGGGCAAGAGACCCAGTACTTC. Translating gives CASSPRGQETQYF.

The chain combines TRBV7-9 with TRBJ2-2; tentative D call: TRBD2 (6 bases). The CDR3 covers 16 residues. The V end was cut by 4 bases, the J end by 4 bases, with 16 bases between. In germline, CDR1 is SEHNR, CDR2 FQNEAQ (reference sequence). DNA for the CDR3: TGTGCCAGCAGCTCTCGCTGGGGGACTGGCACCGGGGAGCTGTTTTTT. Protein sequence: CASSSRWGTGTGELFF.

The chain employs TRBV19 and TRBJ2-7, with TRBD2 as a possible D gene (6 bases). V gave up 6 bases and J gave up 6 bases, with 9 bases separating them. Germline loops: CDR1 LNHDA, CDR2 SQIVND (reference sequence). CDR3 length: 11 residues. CDR3 loop: CASSPGGEQYF. The CDR3 DNA reads TGTGCCAGTAGCCCCGGGGGCGAGCAGTACTTC.

The CDR3 is CASSLDGPSGNTIYF. CDR3 bases: TGCGCCAGCAGCTTGGACGGTCCCTCTGGAAACACCATATATTTT. The chain joins TRBV5-1 to TRBJ1-3; the D is unclear. The CDR3 contains 15 residues. V lost 0 bases and J 0 bases, leaving 7 bases between the germline ends. The germline CDR1 and CDR2 sequences are SGHRS and YFSETQ.

The chain carries TRBV7-8 and TRBJ2-3; weak D call: TRBD1 (5 bases). V was trimmed by 5 bases and J by 3 bases, leaving 12 bases between them. The germline CDR1 and CDR2 sequences are SGHVS and FQNEAQ. The CDR3 extends over 14 amino acids. The CDR3 sequence is CASSLGQKTDTQYF. The DNA of the CDR3 is TGTGCCAGCAGCCTGGGGCAGAAGACAGATACGCAGTATTTT.

The chain recombines TRBV29-1 with TRBJ1-2, with D unresolved. Trimming cost V 1 base and J 0 bases, with 6 bases left between them. The CDR3 is 13 amino acids. Germline V gene data show CDR1 as SQVTM and CDR2 as ANQGSEA. CDR3 amino acids: CSVEVQANYGYTF. In DNA form, the CDR3 reads TGCAGCGTTGAAGTGCAGGCTAACTATGGCTACACCTTC.

V gene TRBV5-1 combines with J gene TRBJ1-6; weak D call: TRBD1 (6 bases). This CDR3 is 14 amino acids long. Trimming removed 4 bases at V and 6 bases at J, with 11 bases between. Per germline, CDR1 SGHRS and CDR2 YFSETQ. The CDR3 nucleotides read TGCGCCAGCAGCCCCGGACAGAGTAATTCACCCCTCCACTTT. Protein: CASSPGQSNSPLHF.

This chain connects TRBV19 to TRBJ2-7; TRBD1 aligns across 10 bases. V shed 3 bases, J shed 4 bases, and the junction held 6 bases outside the gene matches. The length of the CDR3 is 15 residues. The germline V gene has CDR1 LNHDA and CDR2 SQIVND (reference sequence). Written as DNA, the CDR3 is TGTGCCAGTAGTATGGCGACAGGGGGCGGATACGAGCAGTACTTC. This sequence encodes CASSMATGGGYEQYF.

The chain uses TRBV28 and TRBJ1-1, with D unresolved. Germline CDR1 MDHEN, CDR2 SYDVKM. The CDR3 runs 11 residues. Deletions cut 6 bases from V and 6 bases from J, with 8 bases between. The CDR3 reads CASRGRPEAFF. In nucleotides, the CDR3 is TGTGCCAGCAGAGGGAGACCTGAAGCTTTCTTT. The full variable domain, rest sourced from reference TRBV28 and TRBJ1-1, is DVKVTQSSRYLVKRTGEKVFLECVQDMDHENMFWYRQDPGLGLRLIYFSYDVKMKEKGDIPEGYSVSREKKERFSLILESASTNQTSMYLCASRGRPEAFFGQGTRLTVV.

The chain couples TRBV13 to TRBJ1-6; D perhaps matches TRBD1 (6 bases). CDR3 size: 15 residues. The germline V and J ends were trimmed by 5 bases and 9 bases, with 17 bases remaining between them. Germline CDR1 and CDR2: PRHDT and FYEKMQ (reference sequence). The CDR3 DNA reads TGTGCCAGCAGCGAATTCTACAGGGCGGGTTCACCCCTCCACTTT. Its translation is CASSEFYRAGSPLHF.